This T cell receptor (beta chain) was sequenced in a study of blood T cell repertoires in COVID-19. Study information: The United States, Italy and Spain supplied acute and convalescent COVID-19 samples.

Profiling relied on immunoSEQ multiplex PCR, and the TCRdb table lists in-frame clones only, not all of them. The profile shows about 63,000 clones, 76% of them singletons. CDR3 length: 16 amino acids. CDR1 and CDR2 (germline): KGHSH, LQKENI. V dropped 3 bases and J dropped 3; count of bases not matched to a gene: 5. The V gene is TRBV18, the J gene TRBJ2-3; the match to TRBD1 covers 11 bases. Sequencing was done on a sample of peripheral blood. This TCR derives from a woman older than 75 with acute or convalescent COVID-19. Here the CDR3 reads CASSPKDRGRTDTQYF. The CDR3 nucleotides are TGTGCCAGCTCACCTAAGGACAGGGGGCGTACAGATACGCAGTATTTT.